This T cell receptor beta chain was documented in a study of T cell repertoires in cytomegalovirus infection. Findings and caveats of the study: Across the ex vivo response, the dominant clonotypes were HLA-C-restricted CMV-specific TCR beta clonotypes. There were carriers of CMV plus the relevant HLA, and cumulative public TCR beta family frequency identified them.

On this clonotype itself: Its antigen is not identified.

TCRdb re-derived calls from the reads in MiXCR, one entry per CDR3 protein. Of hundreds of thousands of distinct CDR3 sequences listed, roughly 33% are singletons. The CDR3 is 17 residues long. V was shortened by 1 base and J by 0 bases, with 10 bases between the two germline ends. CDR1 is SEHNR and CDR2 is FQNEAQ in the germline V gene (reference sequence). The rearrangement links TRBV7-9 to TRBJ2-6; no firm D call. The starting material was cultured CD8+ T cells from PBMCs, obtained from culture after CMV antigen stimulation. This receptor was obtained from a human donor in good health (CMV status not recorded). Some clones in this sample may be carry-over from other donors' samples. The CDR3 nucleotides are TGTGCCAGCAGCTTAGTACTTAGGATCTCTGGGGCCAACGTCCTGACTTTC. Its translation is CASSLVLRISGANVLTF.